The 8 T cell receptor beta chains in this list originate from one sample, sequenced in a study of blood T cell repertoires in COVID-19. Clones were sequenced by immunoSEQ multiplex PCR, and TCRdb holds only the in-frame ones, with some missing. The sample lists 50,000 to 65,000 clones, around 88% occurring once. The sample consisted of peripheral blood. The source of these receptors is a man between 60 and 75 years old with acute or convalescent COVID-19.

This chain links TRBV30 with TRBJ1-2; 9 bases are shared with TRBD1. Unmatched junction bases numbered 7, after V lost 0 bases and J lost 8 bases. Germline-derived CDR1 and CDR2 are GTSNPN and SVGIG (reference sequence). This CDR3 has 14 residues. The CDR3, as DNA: TGTGCCTGGAGTGTCCGGGACAGGGCTGGGGGCTACACCTTC. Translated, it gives CAWSVRDRAGGYTF.

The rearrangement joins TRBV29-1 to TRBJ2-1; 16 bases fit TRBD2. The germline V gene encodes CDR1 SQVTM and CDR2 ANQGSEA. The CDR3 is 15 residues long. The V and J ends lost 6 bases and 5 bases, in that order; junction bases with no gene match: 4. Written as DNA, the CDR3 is TGCAGCGTAGGGACTAGCGGGAGGGCCGACAATGAGCAGTTCTTC. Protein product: CSVGTSGRADNEQFF.

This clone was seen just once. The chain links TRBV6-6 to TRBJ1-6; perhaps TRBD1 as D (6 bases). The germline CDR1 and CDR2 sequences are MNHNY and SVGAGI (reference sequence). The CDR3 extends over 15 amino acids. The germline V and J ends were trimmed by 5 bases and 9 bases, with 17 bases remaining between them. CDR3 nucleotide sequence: TGTGCCAGCAGTCCACAGGACAGAATAGGTTCACCCCTCCACTTT. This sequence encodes CASSPQDRIGSPLHF.

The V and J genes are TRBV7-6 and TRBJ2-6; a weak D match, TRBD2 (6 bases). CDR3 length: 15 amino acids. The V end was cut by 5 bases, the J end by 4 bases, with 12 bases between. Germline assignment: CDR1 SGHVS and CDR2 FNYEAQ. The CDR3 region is CASSVGGSGANVLTF. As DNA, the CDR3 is TGTGCCAGCAGCGTTGGGGGGTCAGGGGCCAACGTCCTGACTTTC.

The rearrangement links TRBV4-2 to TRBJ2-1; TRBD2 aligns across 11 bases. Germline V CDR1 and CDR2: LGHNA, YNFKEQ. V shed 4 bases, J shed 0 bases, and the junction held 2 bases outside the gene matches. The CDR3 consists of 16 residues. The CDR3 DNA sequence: TGTGCCAGCAGCCGAGGGACTAGCGGCTCCTACAATGAGCAGTTCTTC. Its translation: CASSRGTSGSYNEQFF.

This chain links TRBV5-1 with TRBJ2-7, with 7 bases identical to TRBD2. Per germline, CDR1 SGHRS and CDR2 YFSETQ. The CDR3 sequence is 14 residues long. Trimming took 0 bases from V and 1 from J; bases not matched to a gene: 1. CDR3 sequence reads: CASSLAGGSYEQYF. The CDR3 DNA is TGCGCCAGCAGCTTGGCGGGGGGTTCCTACGAGCAGTACTTC.

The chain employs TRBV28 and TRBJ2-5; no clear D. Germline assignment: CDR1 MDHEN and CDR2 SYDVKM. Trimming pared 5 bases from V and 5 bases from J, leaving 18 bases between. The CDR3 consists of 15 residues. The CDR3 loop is CASSLLPERSETQYF. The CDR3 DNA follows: TGTGCCAGCAGTCTCCTGCCGGAGCGATCGGAGACCCAGTACTTC. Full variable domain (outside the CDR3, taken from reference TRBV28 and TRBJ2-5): DVKVTQSSRYLVKRTGEKVFLECVQDMDHENMFWYRQDPGLGLRLIYFSYDVKMKEKGDIPEGYSVSREKKERFSLILESASTNQTSMYLCASSLLPERSETQYFGPGTRLLVL.

CDR3: CASSPDWTGSNYGYTF. CDR3 DNA: TGTGCCAGCTCACCGGACTGGACAGGATCCAACTATGGCTACACCTTC. The chain combines TRBV18 with TRBJ1-2; 7 positions agree with TRBD1. The V segment lost 3 bases and the J segment 2 bases; nucleotides outside the gene matches: 9. CDR3 length: 16 amino acids. CDR1 and CDR2 (germline): KGHSH, LQKENI. Full variable domain (missing parts from reference TRBV18 and TRBJ1-2): NAGVMQNPRHLVRRRGQEARLRCSPMKGHSHVYWYRQLPEEGLKFMVYLQKENIIDESGMPKERFSAEFPKEGPSILRIQQVVRGDSAAYFCASSPDWTGSNYGYTFGSGTRLTVV.